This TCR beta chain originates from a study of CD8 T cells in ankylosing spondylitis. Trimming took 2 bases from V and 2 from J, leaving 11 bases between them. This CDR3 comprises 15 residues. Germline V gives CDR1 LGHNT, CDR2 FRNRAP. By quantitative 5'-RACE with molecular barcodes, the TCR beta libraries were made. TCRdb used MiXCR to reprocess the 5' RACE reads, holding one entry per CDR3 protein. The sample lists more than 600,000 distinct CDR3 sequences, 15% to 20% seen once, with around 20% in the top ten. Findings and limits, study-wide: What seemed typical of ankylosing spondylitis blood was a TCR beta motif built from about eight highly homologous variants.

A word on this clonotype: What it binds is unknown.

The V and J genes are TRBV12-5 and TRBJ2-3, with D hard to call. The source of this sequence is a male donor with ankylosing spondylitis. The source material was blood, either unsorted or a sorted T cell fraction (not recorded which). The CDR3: CASGLTQAATDTQYF. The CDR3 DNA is TGTGCTAGTGGTTTGACGCAGGCAGCCACAGATACGCAGTATTTT.